This T cell receptor (beta chain) came from a study of T cell responses to AZD1222 COVID-19 vaccine. Trimming removed 3 bases at V and 2 bases at J, with 13 bases between. Germline V CDR1 and CDR2: SQVTM, ANQGSEA. The CDR3 has 14 residues. Whole-study results and caveats: Sampling captured repertoires only after the peak T cell response. Spike as a whole was targeted by vaccine-associated CD4 TCRs, dominant at 160-218 and 743-854. Clonal diversity may have been underestimated, and the donors were mostly white British, with more females than males.

The method was immunoSEQ multiplex PCR; TCRdb's version includes in-frame clones alone and lacks a portion of them. This table holds more than 95,000 clones, 90% to 95% found once. A word on this clone: Its antigen is not known.

V usage is TRBV29-1 and J usage is TRBJ1-2, with TRBD1 as a possible D gene (6 bases). This TCR was recovered from an adult in good health. The starting material was peripheral blood, obtained on day 0 of AZD1222 vaccination. The CDR3 nucleotides are TGCAGCGTTGACATTCTAGGACAGAACTATGGCTACACCTTC. It specifies CSVDILGQNYGYTF.